One sample yielded the 19 T cell receptor beta chains listed below, sequenced in a study of CD4+ T cells in melanoma. Libraries were prepared by immunoSEQ multiplex PCR; TCRdb keeps only in-frame clonotypes and omits some of them. The sample shows some 21,000 clones, roughly 82% of them seen only once. The source material was cells from a culture (not recorded whether cultured in vitro). These receptors all stem from a human donor with melanoma.

The chain joins TRBV29-1 to TRBJ1-2, with D possibly being TRBD1 (6 bases). Germline lookup yields CDR1 SQVTM and CDR2 ANQGSEA. There are 13 residues in the CDR3. The V and J ends lost 4 bases and 1 base respectively, with 10 bases between them. The CDR3 DNA reads as TGCAGCGTTGCCAGGGGTTATAACTATGGCTACACCTTC. As protein: CSVARGYNYGYTF.

This clone was detected once. The rearrangement links TRBV20-1 to TRBJ1-1; tentative D call: TRBD1 (5 bases). The CDR3 has 11 residues. Germline V gene data show CDR1 as DFQATT and CDR2 as SNEGSKA (reference sequence). V dropped 4 bases and J dropped 10 bases, with 13 bases sitting between them. CDR3 residues: CSAKPGRRAFF. Written as DNA, the CDR3 is TGCAGTGCTAAGCCAGGGAGACGAGCTTTCTTT.

This clone was seen just once. J is TRBJ2-2 and V is TRBV28; possible D gene TRBD2, 6 bases. V shed 8 bases and J shed 4 bases, with 14 bases lying between them. The CDR3 is made up of 14 amino acids. In germline, CDR1 is MDHEN, CDR2 SYDVKM. The CDR3 loop reads CASGGSTGTGELFF. As DNA, the CDR3 is TGTGCCAGCGGGGGGTCCACGGGCACCGGGGAGCTGTTTTTT.

The chain has TRBV2 and TRBJ2-7; 8 positions agree with TRBD2. Germline V lookup: CDR1 SNHLY, CDR2 FYNNEI. Trimming took 3 bases from V and 2 from J; bases not matched to a gene: 6. The CDR3 totals 15 residues. The CDR3 nucleotides are TGTGCCAGCAGTGATTTTACTAGCGGTGCCTACGAGCAGTACTTC. It specifies CASSDFTSGAYEQYF.

The V call is TRBV5-4, the J call TRBJ1-2; tentative D call: TRBD1 (5 bases). Deletions cut 4 bases from V and 1 base from J, with 14 bases between. CDR1 SGHNT and CDR2 YYREEE come from the germline V gene (reference sequence). The CDR3 extends over 15 amino acids. The CDR3 is CASSPAGQGNYGYTF. For the CDR3, the DNA is TGTGCCAGCAGCCCCGCCGGGCAGGGTAACTATGGCTACACCTTC.

The CDR3 region is CASGGHVNQPQHF. CDR3 nucleotides: TGTGCCAGCGGTGGGCACGTTAATCAGCCCCAGCATTTT. The V and J genes are TRBV6-5 and TRBJ1-5, with D unclear. The CDR3 has 13 amino acids. The V and J ends lost 8 bases and 4 bases respectively, with 12 bases between them. The germline CDR1 and CDR2 sequences are MNHEY and SVGAGI.

The J gene is TRBJ2-7, the V gene TRBV10-3, with D unresolved. Trimming took 0 bases from V and 7 from J, leaving 13 bases between them. There are 14 residues in the CDR3. Germline V CDR1 and CDR2: ENHRY, SYGVKD. The DNA for the CDR3 is TGTGCCATCAGTGAGTCGCCCCAGAGCCCTGAGCAGTACTTC. This codes for CAISESPQSPEQYF.

This chain connects TRBV6-4 to TRBJ1-6; 7 bases line up with TRBD1. This CDR3 has 14 amino acids. Germline CDR1 and CDR2: MRHNA and SNTAGT. The V segment lost 3 bases and the J segment 12 bases; nucleotides outside the gene matches: 8. CDR3 DNA sequence: TGTGCCAGCAGTGAATCAGGGGGGAAAGGACCCCTCCACTTT. Translating gives CASSESGGKGPLHF.

This clone was observed a handful of times. V and J are TRBV5-5 and TRBJ1-2; D not resolved. The CDR3 runs to 17 residues. Germline values: CDR1 SGHKS, CDR2 YYEKEE (reference sequence). V lost 2 bases to trimming and J lost 0 bases, with 17 bases between them. Here the CDR3 DNA reads TGTGCCAGCAGCTTAGCCTTCCAACAGCTAACTAACTATGGCTACACCTTC. Translating gives CASSLAFQQLTNYGYTF.

The V and J genes are TRBV5-1 and TRBJ2-1, with D uncertain. This CDR3 region has 15 residues. In germline, CDR1 is SGHRS, CDR2 YFSETQ. Trimming took off 0 bases at V and 9 bases at J, with 16 bases between the two ends. The CDR3: CASSLVGPAGSEQFF. CDR3 nucleotides: TGCGCCAGCAGCTTGGTCGGCCCCGCCGGATCTGAGCAGTTCTTC.

V is TRBV7-3 and J is TRBJ2-3; D perhaps matches TRBD1 (5 bases). Trimming stripped 4 bases from V and 4 bases from J, with 18 bases between. The germline gives CDR1 SGHTA, CDR2 FQGTGA. The CDR3 has 16 residues. This chain's CDR3 is CASSSQGQTRADTQYF. CDR3 nucleotides: TGTGCCAGCAGCTCCCAGGGCCAAACCCGAGCAGATACGCAGTATTTT.

The J gene is TRBJ1-1, the V gene TRBV6-1; 8 bases line up with TRBD1. The trim removed 6 bases at V and 6 bases at J, leaving 9 bases unmatched. Germline assignment: CDR1 MNHNS and CDR2 SASEGT. CDR3 length: 14 amino acids. CDR3 nucleotide sequence: TGTGCCAGCAGCTGGACAGGGAGGCGTGCTGAAGCTTTCTTT. Translation: CASSWTGRRAEAFF.

The rearrangement joins TRBV10-2 to TRBJ2-5, with 12 bases fitting TRBD2. The length of the CDR3 is 16 residues. With 6 bases clipped from V and 5 bases from J, the junction kept 10 bases outside the gene matches. Per germline, CDR1 WSHSY and CDR2 SAAADI. CDR3 DNA: TGCGCCAGCAGGACCGCTAGCGGGGGGGCCGCGGAGACCCAGTACTTC. It yields the protein CASRTASGGAAETQYF.

The V and J genes are TRBV6-5 and TRBJ2-1, with D perhaps TRBD1 or TRBD2 (5 bases each). The CDR3 loop spans 15 amino acids. Trimming pared 8 bases from V and 3 bases from J, leaving 17 bases between. Germline V gene sequence: CDR1 MNHEY, CDR2 SVGAGI. The CDR3 nucleotides read TGTGCCAGCGGGGCTTCCGGGAACCACTACAATGAGCAGTTCTTC. Translation gives CASGASGNHYNEQFF.

The chain uses TRBV10-3 and TRBJ2-3, with a possible D match to TRBD2 (7 bases). V was clipped by 8 bases and J by 0 bases, with 12 bases between them. This CDR3 is built from 14 residues. Germline CDR1 and CDR2: ENHRY and SYGVKD. CDR3 in DNA: TGTGCCATCGGGGGGGCCACCAGCACAGATACGCAGTATTTT. It specifies CAIGGATSTDTQYF.

The chain employs TRBV5-1 and TRBJ1-1; D is perhaps TRBD1 (6 bases). The CDR3 has 16 residues. CDR1 is SGHRS, CDR2 YFSETQ, per germline. V lost 1 base and J 7 bases, leaving 20 bases between the germline ends. CDR3 sequence: CASSLMARDRTSEAFF. CDR3 sequence (DNA): TGCGCCAGCAGCTTGATGGCCCGAGACAGGACTAGTGAAGCTTTCTTT.

This chain connects TRBV15 to TRBJ1-3; D possibly corresponds to TRBD1 (5 bases). Trimming pared 0 bases from V and 1 base from J, leaving 13 bases between. Germline CDR1 is LNHNV and CDR2 is YYDKDF (reference sequence). This CDR3 is built from 17 residues. CDR3 in amino acids: CATSRDPGSSSGNTIYF. CDR3 DNA: TGTGCCACCAGCAGAGATCCAGGGTCATCTTCTGGAAACACCATATATTTT.

J is TRBJ2-5 and V is TRBV2; no clear D gene. Germline assignment: CDR1 SNHLY and CDR2 FYNNEI. V gave up 5 bases and J gave up 2 bases, with 3 bases separating them. The CDR3 is made up of 11 amino acids. CDR3 region: CASSQQETQYF. DNA for the CDR3: TGTGCCAGCAGTCAGCAAGAGACCCAGTACTTC.

The rearrangement links TRBV5-4 to TRBJ2-2; D unresolved. The CDR3 is made up of 13 amino acids. CDR1 and CDR2 (germline): SGHNT, YYREEE (reference sequence). V was pared by 4 bases and J by 5 bases, with 9 bases between. CDR3 bases: TGTGCCAGCAGCGAACAGTCGACCGGGGAGCTGTTTTTT. This sequence encodes CASSEQSTGELFF.